These 2 T cell receptor beta chains originate from one sample sequenced in a study of response to subunit inactivated influenza vaccine. Each CDR3 protein gets one entry after TCRdb re-called the RT-PCR reads with MiXCR. This repertoire shows around 490,000 distinct CDR3 sequences, roughly 8.2% found once; its top ten account for about an eighth. The specimen was PBMCs from blood, collected around 25 months after vaccination. The receptor source for this set is a man aged 45 to 70 who received an inactivated influenza vaccine.

The chain is built from TRBV6-2 or TRBV6-3 and TRBJ1-1; D perhaps matches TRBD1 (5 bases). The CDR3 consists of 11 residues. Germline loops: CDR1 MNHEY, CDR2 SVGEGT. Trimming removed 7 bases from V and 5 bases from J, with 8 bases in between. CDR3 DNA: TGTGCCAGCAACCAGGGAACTGAAGCTTTCTTT. This codes for CASNQGTEAFF.

In this sample, this clonotype turned up a few times. J is TRBJ1-3 and V is TRBV25-1; the D gene is possibly TRBD1 (6 bases). The CDR3 spans 14 residues. Germline V CDR1 and CDR2: MGHDK, SYGVNS. With 4 bases removed from V and 4 bases from J, the gap between germline ends came to 11 bases. The DNA of the CDR3 is TGTGCCAGCAGTGTAGGGGGGGACGGAAACACCATATATTTT. This sequence encodes CASSVGGDGNTIYF.